Listed below are T cell receptor beta chains from one sample, sequenced in a study of T cells after yellow fever vaccination. From the 5' RACE reads, TCRdb called clonotypes with MiXCR, one entry per CDR3 protein. The repertoire holds 550,000 to 750,000 distinct CDR3 sequences, with around an eighth as singletons. The sample consisted of PBMCs, taken on the day of the yellow fever booster vaccination. Receptor source: a man aged 30-40 years who received the YFV17D yellow fever vaccine. CDR3s include the opening cysteine and the closing phenylalanine or tryptophan. The D gene is left open where the match is weak. The size entry is marked missing in some rows and otherwise reads once, few, many or a size class.

v_gene	d_gene	j_gene	abundance	CDR3aa	CDR3nt
TRBV11-2	.	TRBJ2-5	.	CASSSGVGNQETQYF	TGTGCCAGCAGCTCGGGGGTAGGAAACCAAGAGACCCAGTACTTC
TRBV18	TRBD2	TRBJ2-1	.	CASSPGLAGIDEQFF	TGTGCCAGCTCCCCAGGACTAGCGGGAATCGATGAGCAGTTCTTC
TRBV29-1	.	TRBJ2-1	.	CSVEDGASDEQFF	TGCAGCGTTGAGGATGGGGCAAGCGATGAGCAGTTCTTC
TRBV12-3/TRBV12-4	TRBD2	TRBJ2-7	.	CASSSGGLAGGRSYNEQYF	TGTGCCAGCAGTTCCGGGGGACTAGCGGGAGGGCGGTCCTACAATGAGCAGTACTTC
TRBV7-2	.	TRBJ1-2	few	CASSLVGGEANYGYTF	TGTGCCAGCAGCTTAGTTGGGGGGGAAGCTAACTATGGCTACACCTTC
TRBV11-2	.	TRBJ2-3	once	CASRSSLGGTTDTQYF	TGTGCCAGCAGGTCGTCTCTGGGCGGGACCACAGATACGCAGTATTTT
TRBV7-2	TRBD2	TRBJ2-1	.	CASSVRTSGEQFF	TGTGCCAGCAGCGTGAGGACTAGCGGAGAGCAGTTCTTC
TRBV10-3	.	TRBJ1-1	few	CAISEFGAQNTEAFF	TGTGCCATCAGTGAATTCGGGGCCCAGAACACTGAAGCTTTCTTT
TRBV28	.	TRBJ2-7	few	CASRGFEQYF	TGTGCCAGTAGGGGTTTCGAGCAGTACTTC
TRBV6-6	.	TRBJ2-5	few	CASRDSSWETQYF	TGTGCCAGCAGAGACTCTAGCTGGGAGACCCAGTACTTC
TRBV20-1	TRBD2	TRBJ2-3	.	CSATTLAGATDTQYF	TGCAGTGCTACGACCCTAGCGGGAGCCACAGATACGCAGTATTTT
TRBV29-1	.	TRBJ2-1	.	CSAELPGTSYNEQFF	TGCAGCGCTGAGCTACCCGGGACTTCTTACAATGAGCAGTTCTTC
TRBV6-5	.	TRBJ1-1	few	CASSSTPTRAEAFF	TGTGCCAGCAGTTCGACACCAACTAGGGCTGAAGCTTTCTTT
TRBV3-1	TRBD1	TRBJ2-5	.	CATSQNRGAGETQYF	TGTGCCACCAGCCAGAACAGGGGGGCTGGAGAGACCCAGTACTTC
TRBV20-1	TRBD2	TRBJ2-1	.	CSARGSRGSGSYNEQFF	TGCAGTGCTAGAGGTTCCCGGGGTAGCGGGAGTTACAATGAGCAGTTCTTC
TRBV5-1	.	TRBJ2-3	.	CASRFSGSTDTQYF	TGCGCCAGCAGATTTAGCGGAAGCACAGATACGCAGTATTTT
TRBV20-1	TRBD2	TRBJ2-7	few	CSAAQPAISGYEQYF	TGCAGTGCTGCCCAACCTGCCATTAGCGGGTACGAGCAGTACTTC
TRBV19	TRBD2	TRBJ2-1	.	CASSIASGRPVYEQFF	TGTGCCAGTAGTATAGCTAGCGGGAGACCCGTATATGAGCAGTTCTTC
TRBV20-1	TRBD2	TRBJ2-5	.	CSASGTSGRETQYF	TGCAGTGCATCCGGGACTAGCGGGAGGGAGACCCAGTACTTC
TRBV5-1	TRBD2	TRBJ2-1	few	CASSTPGGRSNEQFF	TGCGCCAGCAGCACGCCGGGGGGGAGAAGCAATGAGCAGTTCTTC
TRBV7-9	.	TRBJ1-5	few	CASSADGQPQHF	TGTGCCAGCAGCGCAGATGGTCAGCCCCAGCATTTT
TRBV5-1	TRBD2	TRBJ2-1	few	CASSRGLAGGREQFF	TGCGCCAGCAGCCGAGGACTAGCGGGAGGACGGGAGCAGTTCTTC
TRBV15	TRBD2	TRBJ2-3	few	CATSRDRGGLVRDTQYF	TGTGCCACCAGCAGAGATAGGGGCGGACTAGTACGAGATACGCAGTATTTT
TRBV7-2	TRBD1	TRBJ2-3	.	CARAGQGTEADTQYF	TGTGCCAGAGCGGGACAGGGAACGGAAGCAGATACGCAGTATTTT
TRBV7-2	TRBD2	TRBJ2-3	few	CASSLATGSGRDTQYF	TGTGCCAGCAGCTTAGCAACGGGGAGCGGGAGGGATACGCAGTATTTT
TRBV7-8	.	TRBJ2-3	.	CASSKGGGRGSPTQYF	TGTGCCAGCAGCAAGGGGGGGGGGCGCGGGTCACCTACGCAGTATTTT
TRBV19	.	TRBJ2-1	.	CASSIRVGRALRENEQFF	TGTGCCAGTAGTATCAGAGTCGGTCGGGCCCTGAGGGAGAATGAGCAGTTCTTC